This TCR beta chain was sequenced in a study of post-analysis software for immune sequencing data. Notes on the study in general: Normalized Chao1 diversity in multiple sclerosis patients fell significantly below that of controls. The authors found that F measure strongly co-clustered same-batch samples. Patients had higher frequencies than controls of about 5 TRBV segments, including TRBV5-6, TRBV5-1 and TRBV20-1.

TCR beta libraries were prepared from cDNA with unique molecular identifiers. Around 500,000 cDNA molecules were obtained per 1 to 10 million input T cells. TCRdb used MiXCR to reprocess the PCR reads, holding one entry per CDR3 protein. Of fewer than 900,000 distinct CDR3 sequences in the sample, 46% were seen once. The CDR3 loop spans 11 amino acids. V was clipped by 3 bases and J by 5 bases, with 6 bases between them. Germline CDR1 and CDR2: DFQATT and SNEGSKA (reference sequence). Comment on this clonotype: Its target is unknown.

This receptor was identified in a girl between 10 and 17 years old with multiple sclerosis. The chain links TRBV20-1 to TRBJ2-3; unclear D gene. The specimen sequenced was blood. CDR3 loop: CSASTLDTQYF. CDR3 nucleotide sequence: TGCAGTGCTAGTACGCTAGATACGCAGTATTTT.